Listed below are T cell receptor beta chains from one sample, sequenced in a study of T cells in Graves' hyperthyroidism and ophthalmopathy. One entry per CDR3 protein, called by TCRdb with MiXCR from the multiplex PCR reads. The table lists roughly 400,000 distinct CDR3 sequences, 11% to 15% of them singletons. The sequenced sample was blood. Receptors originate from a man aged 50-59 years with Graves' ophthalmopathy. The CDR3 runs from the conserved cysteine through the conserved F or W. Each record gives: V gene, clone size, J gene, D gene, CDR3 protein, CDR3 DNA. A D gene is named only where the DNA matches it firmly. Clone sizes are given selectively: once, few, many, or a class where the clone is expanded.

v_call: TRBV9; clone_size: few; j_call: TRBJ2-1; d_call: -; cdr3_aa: CASTYGDDNEQFF; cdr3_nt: TGTGCCAGCACCTACGGGGACGACAATGAGCAGTTCTTC
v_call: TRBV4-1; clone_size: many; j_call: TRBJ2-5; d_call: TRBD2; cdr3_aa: CASSQDGTRRETQYF; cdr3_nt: TGCGCCAGCAGCCAAGATGGGACTAGACGAGAGACCCAGTACTTC
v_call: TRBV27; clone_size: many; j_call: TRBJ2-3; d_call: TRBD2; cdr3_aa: CASSITSGSLFSTDTQYF; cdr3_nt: TGTGCCAGCAGTATCACTAGCGGGAGTCTATTTAGCACAGATACGCAGTATTTT
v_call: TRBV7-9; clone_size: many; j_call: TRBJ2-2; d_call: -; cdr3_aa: CASSLEDIALHTGELFF; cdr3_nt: TGTGCCAGCAGCCTAGAGGACATCGCTCTTCACACCGGGGAGCTGTTTTTT
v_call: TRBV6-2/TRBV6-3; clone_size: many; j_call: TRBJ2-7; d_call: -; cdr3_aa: CASRNNYEQYF; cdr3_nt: TGTGCCAGCAGAAATAACTACGAGCAGTACTTC
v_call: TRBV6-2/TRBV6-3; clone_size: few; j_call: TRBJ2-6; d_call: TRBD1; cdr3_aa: CASSSRDRGPGANVLTF; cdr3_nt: TGTGCCAGCAGTTCTCGGGACAGGGGGCCTGGGGCCAACGTCCTGACTTTC
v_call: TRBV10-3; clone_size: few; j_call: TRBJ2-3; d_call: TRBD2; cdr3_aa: CAISESRSSGGNTDTQYF; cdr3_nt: TGTGCCATCAGTGAGTCGAGGTCTAGCGGGGGGAACACAGATACGCAGTATTTT
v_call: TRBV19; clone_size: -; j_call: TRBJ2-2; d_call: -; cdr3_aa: CASSDRGNTGELFF; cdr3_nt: TGTGCCAGTAGCGACAGAGGAAACACCGGGGAGCTGTTTTTT
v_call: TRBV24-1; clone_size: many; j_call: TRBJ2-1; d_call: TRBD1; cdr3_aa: CATSDSTGDNEQFF; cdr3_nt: TGTGCCACCAGTGATTCTACAGGGGACAATGAGCAGTTCTTC
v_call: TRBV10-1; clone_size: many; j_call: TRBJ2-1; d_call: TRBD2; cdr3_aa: CASSGTGTSGRNEQFF; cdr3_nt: TGCGCCAGCAGTGGGACCGGGACTAGCGGGCGCAATGAGCAGTTCTTC
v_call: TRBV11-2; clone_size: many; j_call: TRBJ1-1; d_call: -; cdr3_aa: CASYQGGTEAFF; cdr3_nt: TGTGCCAGCTACCAAGGGGGCACTGAAGCTTTCTTT
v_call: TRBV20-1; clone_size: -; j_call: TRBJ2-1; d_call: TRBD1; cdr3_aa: CSARVQGNEQFF; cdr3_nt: TGCAGTGCTAGAGTACAGGGGAATGAGCAGTTCTTC
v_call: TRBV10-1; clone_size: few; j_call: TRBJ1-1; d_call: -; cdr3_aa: CASSEFNFGGEAFF; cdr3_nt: TGCGCCAGCAGTGAATTCAATTTCGGAGGTGAAGCTTTCTTT
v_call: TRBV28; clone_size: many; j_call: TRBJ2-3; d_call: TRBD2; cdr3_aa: CASRSTSGVRTDTQYF; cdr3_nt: TGTGCCAGCAGGTCAACTAGCGGGGTACGCACAGATACGCAGTATTTT
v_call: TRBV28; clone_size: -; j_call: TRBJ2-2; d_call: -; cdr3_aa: CASSLFTPFWGQNTGELFF; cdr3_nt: TGTGCCAGCAGTTTATTCACCCCGTTCTGGGGCCAGAACACCGGGGAGCTGTTTTTT
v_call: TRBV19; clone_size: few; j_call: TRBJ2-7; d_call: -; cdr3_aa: CASSRAGSYEQYF; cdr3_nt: TGTGCCAGTAGTAGGGCCGGCTCCTACGAGCAGTACTTC
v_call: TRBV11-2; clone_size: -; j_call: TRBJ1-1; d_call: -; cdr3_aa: CASSSMTGWVNTEAFF; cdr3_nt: TGTGCCAGCAGCTCCATGACCGGGTGGGTGAACACTGAAGCTTTCTTT
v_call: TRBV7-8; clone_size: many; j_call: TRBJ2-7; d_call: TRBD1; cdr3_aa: CASSLERDRAPYEQYF; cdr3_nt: TGTGCCAGCAGCTTAGAGCGGGACAGGGCCCCCTACGAGCAGTACTTC
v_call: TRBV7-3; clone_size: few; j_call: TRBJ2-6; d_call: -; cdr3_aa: CASSMTTGANVLTF; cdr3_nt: TGTGCCAGCAGCATGACAACTGGGGCCAACGTCCTGACTTTC
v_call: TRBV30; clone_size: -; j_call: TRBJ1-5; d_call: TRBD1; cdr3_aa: CAWSETGDQPQHF; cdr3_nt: TGTGCCTGGAGTGAAACAGGGGATCAGCCCCAGCATTTT
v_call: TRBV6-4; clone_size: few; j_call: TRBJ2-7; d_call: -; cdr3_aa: CASTHWEGVGEQYF; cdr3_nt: TGTGCCAGCACCCATTGGGAGGGGGTGGGTGAGCAGTACTTC
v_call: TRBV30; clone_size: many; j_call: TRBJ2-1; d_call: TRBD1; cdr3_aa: CAWTPGHRGNEQFF; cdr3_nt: TGTGCCTGGACCCCGGGACACAGGGGCAATGAGCAGTTCTTC
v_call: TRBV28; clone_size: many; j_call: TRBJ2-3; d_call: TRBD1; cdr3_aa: CASRPPGAGGKTDTQYF; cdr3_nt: TGTGCCAGCAGACCTCCAGGGGCAGGGGGTAAGACAGATACGCAGTATTTT
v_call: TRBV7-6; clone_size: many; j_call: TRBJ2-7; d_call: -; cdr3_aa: CASSLGQAPYLEQYF; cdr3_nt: TGTGCCAGCAGCTTAGGGCAGGCCCCCTATTTGGAGCAGTACTTC